Shown below are 25 T cell receptor beta chains from a single sample sequenced in a study of T cell responses to AZD1222 COVID-19 vaccine. Generated by immunoSEQ multiplex PCR, the TCRdb table keeps only in-frame clones and is missing some. The sample shows 90,000 to 120,000 clones, nearly 90% of them seen only once. Here the sequenced sample was peripheral blood, taken 28 days after the second AZD1222 dose. These receptors all stem from an adult who received the AZD1222 COVID-19 vaccine.

The V gene is TRBV28, the J gene TRBJ1-1, with 9 nucleotides matching TRBD1. In germline, CDR1 is MDHEN, CDR2 SYDVKM. The V segment lost 4 bases and the J segment 4 bases; nucleotides outside the gene matches: 4. This CDR3 spans 14 amino acids. The CDR3 nucleotides are TGTGCCAGCAGTTCTACAGGGGGCTTCACTGAAGCTTTCTTT. This codes for CASSSTGGFTEAFF.

This chain joins TRBV18 and TRBJ1-1; D not certain. In germline, CDR1 is KGHSH, CDR2 LQKENI. CDR3 length: 13 amino acids. Trimming took 3 bases from V and 5 from J, leaving 10 bases between them. DNA of the CDR3: TGTGCCAGCTCACCTTTATCTGGGACTGAAGCTTTCTTT. Protein sequence: CASSPLSGTEAFF. The full variable domain, with the rest looked up from reference TRBV18 and TRBJ1-1, is NAGVMQNPRHLVRRRGQEARLRCSPMKGHSHVYWYRQLPEEGLKFMVYLQKENIIDESGMPKERFSAEFPKEGPSILRIQQVVRGDSAAYFCASSPLSGTEAFFGQGTRLTVV.

V is TRBV6-5 and J is TRBJ1-2; TRBD1 aligns across 11 bases. The CDR3 length is 15 residues. The germline V gene encodes CDR1 MNHEY and CDR2 SVGAGI. With 6 bases clipped from V and 2 bases from J, the junction kept 5 bases outside the gene matches. The chain's CDR3 is CASRAWTGGNYGYTF. The CDR3 nucleotides are TGTGCCAGCAGGGCCTGGACAGGGGGCAACTATGGCTACACCTTC.

CDR3: CASSRGSGATNEKLFF. The CDR3 bases are TGTGCCAGCAGCCGAGGGTCAGGTGCAACTAATGAAAAACTGTTTTTT. This chain links TRBV3-1 (or the pseudogene TRBV3-2) with TRBJ1-4, with no clear D. V was trimmed by 4 bases and J by 0 bases, leaving 12 bases between them. Germline assignment: CDR1 LGHDT and CDR2 YNNKEL (reference sequence). This CDR3 comprises 16 residues.

This clone showed up just a few times. The chain links TRBV10-2 to TRBJ2-7; perhaps TRBD2 as D (5 bases). The V and J ends lost 9 bases and 6 bases respectively, with 18 bases between them. The CDR3 has 13 amino acids. The germline V gene encodes CDR1 WSHSY and CDR2 SAAADI. CDR3 DNA: TGCGCCAGTTGGACCTCACCCCTAGCCGAGCAGTACTTC. The encoded protein is CASWTSPLAEQYF.

The chain uses TRBV5-6 and TRBJ2-5; D unresolved. This CDR3 is built from 13 residues. In germline, CDR1 is SGHDT, CDR2 YYEEEE. Trimming removed 2 bases from V and 5 bases from J, with 10 bases in between. Here the CDR3 reads CASSFGQSETQYF. CDR3 in DNA: TGTGCCAGCAGCTTTGGGCAGTCGGAGACCCAGTACTTC.

The chain has TRBV27 and TRBJ1-5, with D uncertain. CDR3 length equals 14 residues. Germline V gene lookup returns CDR1 MNHEY and CDR2 SMNVEV (reference sequence). With 3 bases removed from V and 0 bases from J, the gap between germline ends came to 6 bases. As DNA, the CDR3 is TGTGCCAGCAGTTTCGGCAATAGCAATCAGCCCCAGCATTTT. This sequence encodes CASSFGNSNQPQHF.

The V call is TRBV19, the J call TRBJ2-7; D remains ambiguous. Germline V gene sequence: CDR1 LNHDA, CDR2 SQIVND (reference sequence). Trimming removed 5 bases at V and 4 bases at J, with 18 bases between. This CDR3 spans 15 amino acids. CDR3 in amino acids: CASSPTRNPLYEQYF. CDR3 in DNA: TGTGCCAGTAGTCCAACACGGAACCCCTTATACGAGCAGTACTTC.

This clone came up a few times. V and J are TRBV4-1 and TRBJ2-4; 13 bases match TRBD2. The CDR3 is made up of 15 amino acids. CDR1 MGHRA and CDR2 YSYEKL come from the germline V gene. The J segment lost 5 bases and the V segment lost 3 bases, leaving 1 base of the junction unmatched. CDR3 residues: CASSHGLAGENIQYF. In DNA, the CDR3 is TGCGCCAGCAGCCACGGACTAGCGGGGGAAAACATTCAGTACTTC.

This chain connects TRBV5-1 to TRBJ2-7; D perhaps matches TRBD1 (6 bases). CDR3 length: 14 residues. Germline CDR1 is SGHRS and CDR2 is YFSETQ. The V end lost 1 base, the J end lost 2 bases, and 10 bases lay between the germline ends. CDR3 in DNA: TGCGCCAGCAGCTTGAACAGGGATACCTACGAGCAGTACTTC. It codes for CASSLNRDTYEQYF.

Only one count was recorded for this clone. The rearrangement links TRBV7-8 to TRBJ1-5, with D possibly TRBD1 on 5 matching bases. The CDR3 consists of 15 residues. CDR1 SGHVS and CDR2 FQNEAQ come from the germline V gene. Trimming removed 5 bases from V and 0 bases from J, with 11 bases in between. CDR3 loop: CASSIQGTSNQPQHF. In DNA, the CDR3 is TGTGCCAGCAGCATTCAGGGTACTAGCAATCAGCCCCAGCATTTT.

This chain joins TRBV30 and TRBJ2-5; D call uncertain. The CDR3 extends over 13 amino acids. V gave up 2 bases and J gave up 3 bases, with 10 bases separating them. Germline loops: CDR1 GTSNPN, CDR2 SVGIG (reference sequence). Written as DNA, the CDR3 is TGTGCCTGGAGTACCCTAAAGAAAGAGACCCAGTACTTC. Amino acid sequence: CAWSTLKKETQYF.

The chain uses TRBV6-5 and TRBJ2-7; 10 bases align to TRBD2. V dropped 2 bases and J dropped 3; count of bases not matched to a gene: 1. CDR1 is MNHEY and CDR2 is SVGAGI in the germline V gene. This CDR3 spans 14 amino acids. For the CDR3, the DNA is TGTGCCAGCAGTTACGTAGCGGGGGGCTACGAGCAGTACTTC. Residues: CASSYVAGGYEQYF.

The chain joins TRBV19 to TRBJ1-5; D is possibly TRBD1 (5 bases). Germline V lookup: CDR1 LNHDA, CDR2 SQIVND (reference sequence). Deletions cut 5 bases from V and 5 bases from J, with 13 bases between. The CDR3 runs to 14 residues. The CDR3: CASSGTSGDQPQHF. CDR3 DNA: TGTGCCAGTAGTGGGACCTCTGGGGATCAGCCCCAGCATTTT.

V usage is TRBV15 and J usage is TRBJ2-7, with 8 positions matching TRBD2. The CDR3 length is 15 residues. From germline, CDR1 is LNHNV and CDR2 YYDKDF (reference sequence). J lost 4 bases, V lost 2 bases, and 7 bases had no gene match. CDR3 residues: CATSRIGGAGYEQYF. The CDR3, as DNA: TGTGCCACCAGCAGAATCGGGGGGGCCGGATACGAGCAGTACTTC.

This clone was observed a single time. The chain uses TRBV19 and TRBJ1-5; D is undetermined. The germline gives CDR1 LNHDA, CDR2 SQIVND (reference sequence). Trimming pared 1 base from V and 9 bases from J, leaving 13 bases between. CDR3 size: 14 residues. CDR3 region: CASSIGAGASPQHF. The DNA of the CDR3 is TGTGCCAGTAGTATAGGGGCAGGCGCGTCGCCCCAGCATTTT.

This chain connects TRBV6-5 to TRBJ1-4, with TRBD1 matching 7 bases. CDR3 length: 14 residues. Germline-derived CDR1 and CDR2 are MNHEY and SVGAGI. V lost 4 bases, J lost 6 bases, and 5 bases stayed unmatched. In DNA, the CDR3 is TGTGCCAGCAGTTTGTCCCAGGGGGATGAAAAACTGTTTTTT. This sequence encodes CASSLSQGDEKLFF.

This chain connects TRBV18 to TRBJ2-3; possible D gene TRBD1, 5 bases. The length of the CDR3 is 13 residues. Germline CDR1 reads KGHSH; CDR2 reads LQKENI. Between the trimmed V and J ends, which lost 6 bases and 4 bases, there was a span of 11 bases. CDR3 sequence reads: CASSLPGSDTQYF. The CDR3 coding sequence is TGTGCCAGCTCCCTCCCAGGGTCAGATACGCAGTATTTT.

In this sample, this clone turned up once. The genes are TRBV18 and TRBJ1-4, with a possible D match to TRBD1 (5 bases). CDR1 and CDR2 from the germline V gene are KGHSH and LQKENI. The CDR3 extends over 14 amino acids. The V end was cut by 1 base, the J end by 4 bases, with 7 bases between. CDR3: CASSPRTHNEKLFF. The CDR3 DNA is TGTGCCAGCTCACCACGGACACATAATGAAAAACTGTTTTTT.

The gene calls are TRBV5-6 and TRBJ1-5; D gene uncertain. Per germline, CDR1 SGHDT and CDR2 YYEEEE. Trimming took off 3 bases at V and 0 bases at J, with 7 bases between the two ends. CDR3 length: 14 residues. CDR3 nucleotides: TGTGCCAGCAGCTCCGGACCTAGCAATCAGCCCCAGCATTTT. It is translated as CASSSGPSNQPQHF.

J is TRBJ2-1 and V is TRBV5-1; TRBD1 matches 11 bases. V shed 4 bases, J shed 9 bases, and the junction held 9 bases outside the gene matches. Looked up from germline, CDR1 is SGHRS and CDR2 is YFSETQ. CDR3 length: 15 amino acids. CDR3 nucleotides: TGCGCCAGCAGCCCGGGGACAGGGGGTCGGGGTGAGCAGTTCTTC. It translates to CASSPGTGGRGEQFF.

The chain is built from TRBV2 and TRBJ1-5; possible D gene TRBD1, 5 bases. The CDR3 spans 15 residues. The germline V gene has CDR1 SNHLY and CDR2 FYNNEI. The V gene lost 5 bases and the J gene lost 5 bases, with 16 bases spanning the gap. In DNA form, the CDR3 reads TGTGCCAGCAGTCAACGGGGGGTCTTCTATCAGCCCCAGCATTTT. Amino acid sequence: CASSQRGVFYQPQHF.

This sequence joins TRBV10-3 and TRBJ2-3; tentatively, D is TRBD1 or TRBD2 (5 bases each). Germline CDR1 and CDR2: ENHRY and SYGVKD. The CDR3 is made up of 19 amino acids. Trimming removed 6 bases at V and 0 bases at J, with 25 bases between. The CDR3 is CAISPAPGRRTLSTDTQYF. CDR3 nucleotides: TGTGCCATCAGCCCTGCCCCGGGACGGCGAACCTTAAGCACAGATACGCAGTATTTT.

The genes are TRBV6-2 or TRBV6-3 and TRBJ1-2, with a possible D match to TRBD1 (5 bases). The germline V gene encodes CDR1 MNHEY and CDR2 SVGEGT. V was trimmed by 2 bases and J by 2 bases, leaving 15 bases between them. The CDR3 contains 16 residues. CDR3 sequence (DNA): TGTGCCAGCAGTTACGGTGGAGGGGAAGGGAACTATGGCTACACCTTC. It specifies CASSYGGGEGNYGYTF.

The J gene is TRBJ1-1, the V gene TRBV11-2, with a possible D match to TRBD1 (5 bases). The V end lost 7 bases, the J end lost 8 bases, and 14 bases lay between the germline ends. The CDR3 runs 12 residues. Per germline, CDR1 SGHAT and CDR2 FQNNGV. In DNA, the CDR3 is TGTGCCAGCAACCTAGGGGAACCAGAAGCTTTCTTT. This codes for CASNLGEPEAFF.